What follows are 29 T cell receptor beta chains derived from one specimen sequenced in a study of blood T cell repertoires in COVID-19. Some clones are missing from TCRdb's copy, which holds only in-frame ones; the method was immunoSEQ multiplex PCR. The sample consists of fewer than 200,000 clones, 81% of them appearing once. The sample consisted of PBMCs or T cells enriched from blood (not recorded which). The receptors stem from a middle-aged woman with acute COVID-19.

The sample holds many counts of this clone. The chain uses TRBV11-3 and TRBJ2-3; D not certain. Germline V CDR1 and CDR2: SGHNT, YENEEA. CDR3 length: 14 residues. Trimming took 7 bases from V and 0 from J, leaving 11 bases between them. CDR3 DNA sequence: TGTGCCAGCAAAACCAGCGCGAGCACAGATACGCAGTATTTT. It codes for CASKTSASTDTQYF. The entire variable domain, with the rest obtained from reference TRBV11-3 and TRBJ2-3, is as follows: EAGVVQSPRYKIIEKKQPVAFWCNPISGHNTLYWYLQNLGQGPELLIRYENEEAVDDSQLPKDRFSAERLKGVDSTLKIQPAELGDSAVYLCASKTSASTDTQYFGPGTRLTVL.

This clone occurred once. The chain recombines TRBV7-3 with TRBJ2-3, with 9 bases matching TRBD2. Looked up from germline, CDR1 is SGHTA and CDR2 is FQGTGA. The CDR3 is 16 residues long. V dropped 2 bases and J dropped 1; count of bases not matched to a gene: 4. The CDR3 is CASSLVGGGGTDTQYF. Written as DNA, the CDR3 is TGTGCCAGCAGCTTAGTTGGCGGGGGGGGCACAGATACGCAGTATTTT.

The chain couples TRBV28 to TRBJ1-6; TRBD1 agrees at 7 bases. CDR1 MDHEN and CDR2 SYDVKM come from the germline V gene. The CDR3 is made up of 15 amino acids. V was pared by 6 bases and J by 3 bases, with 5 bases of the junction left unmatched. CDR3 sequence (DNA): TGTGCCAGCAGATTGCAGGGGGTCTATAATTCACCCCTCCACTTT. As protein: CASRLQGVYNSPLHF. The whole variable domain, remainder taken from reference TRBV28 and TRBJ1-6, is DVKVTQSSRYLVKRTGEKVFLECVQDMDHENMFWYRQDPGLGLRLIYFSYDVKMKEKGDIPEGYSVSREKKERFSLILESASTNQTSMYLCASRLQGVYNSPLHFGNGTRLTVT.

A few counts support this clone. V usage is TRBV9 and J usage is TRBJ2-1; possible D gene TRBD2, 6 bases. This CDR3 is 14 amino acids long. Between the trimmed V and J ends, which lost 4 bases and 6 bases, there was a span of 14 bases. Germline values: CDR1 SGDLS, CDR2 YYNGEE. The CDR3 here is CASSSRDLLNEQFF. The DNA for the CDR3 is TGTGCCAGCAGCTCCCGGGACTTACTCAATGAGCAGTTCTTC.

This chain links TRBV27 with TRBJ2-1, with 8 bases fitting TRBD2. Germline V gives CDR1 MNHEY, CDR2 SMNVEV (reference sequence). The CDR3 is 16 residues long. Unmatched junction bases numbered 10, after V lost 5 bases and J lost 4 bases. The CDR3 sequence: CASSPWGSGVYNEQFF. As DNA, the CDR3 is TGTGCCAGCAGTCCTTGGGGTAGCGGGGTTTACAATGAGCAGTTCTTC.

This clone appeared once. V gene TRBV12-3 or TRBV12-4 combines with J gene TRBJ2-6, with unresolved D. This CDR3 comprises 12 residues. V was pared by 10 bases and J by 4 bases, with 8 bases between. Written as DNA, the CDR3 is TGTGCCACTTCCCTGGGGGCCAACGTCCTGACTTTC. Translated, it gives CATSLGANVLTF.

This CDR3 reads CASSARGSEQFF. The CDR3 DNA follows: TGTGCCAGCAGCGCAAGAGGGAGTGAGCAGTTCTTC. The chain carries TRBV7-2 and TRBJ2-1, with a possible D match to TRBD2 (5 bases). Germline V gives CDR1 SGHTA, CDR2 FQGNSA. This CDR3 has 12 amino acids. Trimming took 5 bases from V and 9 from J, leaving 11 bases between them.

This clone appeared a single time. V gene TRBV9 combines with J gene TRBJ2-1; a possible D gene is TRBD1 (6 bases). This CDR3 comprises 15 residues. Trimming pared 2 bases from V and 8 bases from J, leaving 17 bases between. Looked up from germline, CDR1 is SGDLS and CDR2 is YYNGEE. The CDR3 sequence is CASSVGTISGDEQFF. CDR3 nucleotide sequence: TGTGCCAGCAGCGTGGGGACAATCTCCGGCGATGAGCAGTTCTTC.

The V call is TRBV7-2, the J call TRBJ1-4; D gene ambiguous. This CDR3 contains 14 residues. Germline CDR1 reads SGHTA; CDR2 reads FQGNSA. Trimming removed 3 bases from V and 8 bases from J, with 13 bases in between. CDR3 sequence (DNA): TGTGCCAGCAGCTTGAGGGCGAGTCGAGAAAAACTGTTTTTT. This codes for CASSLRASREKLFF.

The chain has TRBV7-9 and TRBJ1-4; TRBD1 matches 8 bases. V gave up 1 base and J gave up 8 bases; unmatched junction bases: 12. Germline assignment: CDR1 SEHNR and CDR2 FQNEAQ (reference sequence). The CDR3 loop spans 17 amino acids. The CDR3 bases are TGTGCCAGCAGCTTAGTCAGGGGGCCGAGGTCGGGCGAAAAACTGTTTTTT. Encoded protein: CASSLVRGPRSGEKLFF.

This clone was seen more than once but under ten times. The rearrangement links TRBV7-3 to TRBJ2-3; 16 bases fit TRBD2. The length of the CDR3 is 16 residues. After removal of 4 bases from V and 4 bases from J, the junction contained 2 bases not matched to a gene. From germline, CDR1 is SGHTA and CDR2 FQGTGA. The CDR3 DNA sequence: TGTGCCAGCAGCTCGGGACTAGCGGGAGGGGCAGATACGCAGTATTTT. Protein: CASSSGLAGGADTQYF.

The chain couples TRBV27 to TRBJ2-2, with 9 bases lining up with TRBD2. The ends lost 2 bases at V and 4 bases at J; junction bases unmatched: 5. Germline V gene sequence: CDR1 MNHEY, CDR2 SMNVEV (reference sequence). The CDR3 covers 16 residues. CDR3 bases: TGTGCCAGCAGTTTAAAGGGGACTAGCTTCACCGGGGAGCTGTTTTTT. It specifies CASSLKGTSFTGELFF.

The chain carries TRBV5-1 and TRBJ2-5; weak D call: TRBD1 (6 bases). Trimming stripped 2 bases from V and 0 bases from J, with 11 bases between. In germline, CDR1 is SGHRS, CDR2 YFSETQ. CDR3 length equals 15 residues. The CDR3 DNA reads as TGCGCCAGCAGCTTTGGCAGGGGCGACCAAGAGACCCAGTACTTC. It yields the protein CASSFGRGDQETQYF.

V is TRBV5-1 and J is TRBJ1-4; D gene ambiguous. Germline lookup yields CDR1 SGHRS and CDR2 YFSETQ. This CDR3 comprises 14 residues. The germline V and J ends were trimmed by 0 bases and 8 bases, with 11 bases remaining between them. The CDR3 DNA sequence: TGCGCCAGCAGCTTGGATGGGCCCGGCGAAAAACTGTTTTTT. It is translated as CASSLDGPGEKLFF.

The CDR3 is CASSLRGGSYNSPLHF. The CDR3 DNA is TGTGCCAGCAGCCTAAGAGGGGGATCCTATAATTCACCCCTCCACTTT. The genes are TRBV3-1 (or the pseudogene TRBV3-2) and TRBJ1-6; the D gene is possibly TRBD1 (6 bases). The CDR3 has 16 residues. Trimming pared 4 bases from V and 1 base from J, leaving 11 bases between. CDR1 and CDR2 from the germline V gene are LGHDT and YNNKEL (reference sequence).

This chain joins TRBV10-3 and TRBJ2-3; 9 bases are a match to TRBD2. Germline V CDR1 and CDR2: ENHRY, SYGVKD. The CDR3 has 15 amino acids. Trimming at V came to 6 bases and at J to 3 bases, leaving 7 bases not matched to a gene. This CDR3 is CAISPGLAETDTQYF. As DNA, the CDR3 is TGTGCCATCAGCCCGGGACTAGCCGAGACAGATACGCAGTATTTT.

The V and J genes are TRBV2 and TRBJ2-3; the D is unclear. The V gene's germline CDR1 is SNHLY and CDR2 FYNNEI. The CDR3 runs 14 residues. The V and J ends lost 2 bases and 1 base respectively, with 7 bases between them. The CDR3 nucleotides are TGTGCCAGCAGTGAAAGCAGGCGCACAGATACGCAGTATTTT. Translated, it gives CASSESRRTDTQYF.

This chain connects TRBV5-4 to TRBJ2-3, with D perhaps matching TRBD2 (6 bases). Germline CDR1 and CDR2: SGHNT and YYREEE (reference sequence). The CDR3 totals 12 residues. V lost 3 bases and J 14 bases, leaving 16 bases between the germline ends. CDR3 nucleotides: TGTGCCAGCAGCTGGCGGGATAGCATGTGGTATTTT. It is translated as CASSWRDSMWYF.

V usage is TRBV7-8 and J usage is TRBJ2-2, with a possible D match to TRBD2 (6 bases). This CDR3 is 15 amino acids long. V was trimmed by 5 bases and J by 5 bases, leaving 15 bases between them. CDR1 SGHVS and CDR2 FQNEAQ come from the germline V gene. In DNA form, the CDR3 reads TGTGCCAGCAGCCCCCGGGGAGGATCAACCGGGGAGCTGTTTTTT. Protein sequence: CASSPRGGSTGELFF. The full variable domain, in which reference TRBV7-8 and TRBJ2-2 provide the parts outside the CDR3, is GAGVSQSPRYKVAKRGQDVALRCDPISGHVSLFWYQQALGQGPEFLTYFQNEAQLDKSGLPSDRFFAERPEGSVSTLKIQRTQQEDSAVYLCASSPRGGSTGELFFGEGSRLTVL.

The CDR3 sequence: CASSTIGTSGAYTDTQYF. CDR3 DNA sequence: TGCGCCAGCAGCACGATTGGGACTAGCGGGGCCTACACAGATACGCAGTATTTT. V gene TRBV5-1 combines with J gene TRBJ2-3, with 13 bases matching TRBD2. The CDR3 sequence is 18 residues long. V shed 4 bases and J 2 bases; nucleotides not matched to a gene: 10. In germline, CDR1 is SGHRS, CDR2 YFSETQ.

This rearrangement joins TRBV27 to TRBJ2-1; D may be TRBD2 (6 bases). This CDR3 has 15 residues. V was pared by 3 bases and J by 0 bases, with 9 bases between. Germline loops: CDR1 MNHEY, CDR2 SMNVEV (reference sequence). CDR3 sequence: CASSFLGSSYNEQFF. In nucleotides, the CDR3 is TGTGCCAGCAGTTTCCTCGGGAGCTCCTACAATGAGCAGTTCTTC.

The chain is built from TRBV15 and TRBJ2-1, with TRBD2 matching over 10 bases. Germline CDR1 reads LNHNV; CDR2 reads YYDKDF (reference sequence). V lost 0 bases and J lost 8; bases outside the gene matches: 7. CDR3 length equals 16 residues. CDR3 protein: CATSRDGASGSHEQFF. Written as DNA, the CDR3 is TGTGCCACCAGCAGAGATGGGGCTAGCGGGAGTCATGAGCAGTTCTTC.

The rearrangement joins TRBV24-1 to TRBJ1-1; 11 bases match TRBD1. CDR3 length: 14 amino acids. The germline CDR1 and CDR2 sequences are KGHDR and SFDVKD. Losses at the gene ends were 7 bases for V and 1 base for J; bases not matched to a gene: 1. DNA for the CDR3: TGTGCCACCAGGGGACAGGGGGGGAACACTGAAGCTTTCTTT. It yields the protein CATRGQGGNTEAFF.

The chain carries TRBV7-9 and TRBJ2-3, with 15 bases that match TRBD2. The V gene end was trimmed by 5 bases and the J gene end by 6 bases; junction bases not matched to a gene: 9. The V gene's germline CDR1 is SEHNR and CDR2 FQNEAQ (reference sequence). The CDR3 is made up of 17 amino acids. In nucleotides, the CDR3 is TGTGCCAGCAGCCCAGGACTAGCGGGAGGGCCGGTTGATACGCAGTATTTT. As protein: CASSPGLAGGPVDTQYF.

The V call is TRBV6-1, the J call TRBJ1-1, with 8 bases aligning to TRBD1. This CDR3 spans 13 amino acids. Germline V gene lookup returns CDR1 MNHNS and CDR2 SASEGT. J lost 6 bases, V lost 3 bases, and 3 bases had no gene match. CDR3 region: CASSEDRASEAFF. The CDR3 DNA reads as TGTGCCAGCAGTGAGGACAGGGCTTCTGAAGCTTTCTTT.

The chain is built from TRBV4-1 and TRBJ1-1, with D uncertain. The germline V and J ends were trimmed by 3 bases and 4 bases, with 12 bases remaining between them. The CDR3 sequence is 14 residues long. Germline-derived CDR1 and CDR2 are MGHRA and YSYEKL. This chain's CDR3 is CASSQERGSTEAFF. CDR3 bases: TGCGCCAGCAGCCAGGAGAGAGGGAGCACTGAAGCTTTCTTT.

This chain uses TRBV5-1 with TRBJ2-5; D perhaps matches TRBD2 (6 bases). Germline CDR1 is SGHRS and CDR2 is YFSETQ. The V end lost 0 bases, the J end lost 9 bases, and 18 bases lay between the germline ends. The CDR3 extends over 15 amino acids. The DNA of the CDR3 is TGCGCCAGCAGCTTGGCTGCAGGGCAAAGGGAGGCCCAGTACTTC. This translates into CASSLAAGQREAQYF.

The genes are TRBV3-1 (or the pseudogene TRBV3-2) and TRBJ2-1; 8 positions match TRBD2. J was trimmed by 6 bases and V by 5 bases; bases with no gene match: 6. The CDR3 length is 14 residues. The germline gives CDR1 LGHDT, CDR2 YNNKEL (reference sequence). CDR3 DNA: TGTGCCAGCAGCTGGGCTAGCGGGTCCAATGAGCAGTTCTTC. Translation gives CASSWASGSNEQFF.

The CDR3 sequence: CASSLNRDRGEQYF. The CDR3 nucleotides are TGTGCCAGCAGCTTAAATCGGGACCGGGGGGAGCAGTACTTC. The chain employs TRBV7-9 and TRBJ2-7, with D perhaps TRBD2 (6 bases). The CDR3 loop spans 14 amino acids. With 2 bases removed from V and 7 bases from J, the gap between germline ends came to 15 bases. CDR1 is SEHNR, CDR2 FQNEAQ, per germline (reference sequence).